These T cell receptor beta chains were read from a single sample in a study of blood T cell repertoires in COVID-19. TCRdb keeps only in-frame clones here, not all; method: immunoSEQ multiplex PCR. This table has fewer than 95,000 clones, 90% appearing once. The sequencing input was peripheral blood. The receptor source for this set is a woman of 80 years or more with acute or convalescent COVID-19. Both conserved end residues are part of each CDR3. A D gene is named only where the DNA matches it firmly.

J gene,V gene,D gene,CDR3 length,CDR3 DNA,CDR3 protein
TRBJ2-7,TRBV7-9,TRBD1,16,TGTGCCAGCAGCCCCGTGACAGGGCGCTTCTCCTACGAGCAGTACTTC,CASSPVTGRFSYEQYF
TRBJ1-2,TRBV27,TRBD1,14,TGTGCCAGCAGTTTTGGGGGACAGGGACAGAGCTACACCTTC,CASSFGGQGQSYTF
TRBJ1-5,TRBV27,-,14,TGTGCCAGCAGTCCACGGCCGGGTAATCAGCCCCAGCATTTT,CASSPRPGNQPQHF
TRBJ2-1,TRBV3-1/TRBV3-2,TRBD2,15,TGTGCCAGCAGCCAAGTTAGCGGGGGCTACAATGAGCAGTTCTTC,CASSQVSGGYNEQFF
TRBJ1-4,TRBV19,TRBD1,14,TGTGCAAGTACCCGGACAGGGAGGAATGAAAAACTGTTTTTT,CASTRTGRNEKLFF
TRBJ1-1,TRBV6-2/TRBV6-3,TRBD1,20,TGTGCCAGCAGTTACCTCCGGACAGGAGGTAGAGACTCCAAGTCCACTGAAGCTTTCTTT,CASSYLRTGGRDSKSTEAFF
TRBJ2-1,TRBV5-4,-,15,TGTGCCAGCAGCTTTAAGGCAGGTTCCTACAATGAGCAGTTCTTC,CASSFKAGSYNEQFF
TRBJ1-3,TRBV3-1/TRBV3-2,-,12,TGTGCCAGCAGGGGTAGCGGAGACACCATATATTTT,CASRGSGDTIYF
TRBJ1-4,TRBV2,-,15,TGTGCCAGCAGTTTTGGGGGGATACTTAATGAAAAACTGTTTTTT,CASSFGGILNEKLFF
TRBJ2-7,TRBV3-1/TRBV3-2,TRBD1,15,TGTGCCAGCAGCCGCGCCGGGACAGGGGTCTACGAGCAGTACTTC,CASSRAGTGVYEQYF
TRBJ1-1,TRBV29-1,TRBD1,13,TGCAGCGCCCGACAGGGGGCGGTTTCTGAAGCTTTCTTT,CSARQGAVSEAFF
TRBJ2-1,TRBV18,TRBD2,15,TGTGCCAGCTCACCAAAGGCTAGCGGGTACAATGAGCAGTTCTTC,CASSPKASGYNEQFF